The present T cell receptor beta chain was sequenced within a study of tumor-infiltrating lymphocytes in primary liver carcinoma. Broader study findings: Compared with blood, tumor repertoires held significantly more in their top 250 clones. Pairs comparing tumor with adjacent tissue or blood overlapped less than pairs drawn from tumor regions.

Germline V gene sequence: CDR1 SGHAT, CDR2 FQNNGV. V shed 10 bases and J 7 bases; nucleotides not matched to a gene: 16. The CDR3 totals 15 residues. Total RNA amounting to around 530 ng was the source from which TCR beta cDNA was made with a constant-region primer. ARM-PCR was slightly modified, and three nested multiplex PCR rounds with it gave rise to the TCR beta libraries. Investigators reported that the first two PCR rounds, at around 11 cycles each, used TRBV1-TRBV30 forward primers with a C-beta reverse primer. From the multiplex PCR reads, TCRdb called clonotypes with MiXCR, one entry per CDR3 protein. The repertoire consists of approximately 110,000 distinct CDR3 sequences, with about four fifths occurring once and the leading ten covering approximately 20%. The study co-extracted DNA and RNA from 20-30 mg of unsorted bulk tissue. There were only treatment-naive patients, all with chronic HBV infection.

A remark on this clonotype: Its antigen remains unknown.

This TCR came from a man aged 35-49 years with primary liver carcinoma and hepatitis B virus infection. The rearrangement uses TRBV11-2 and TRBJ1-3; 7 bases agree with TRBD1. What was sequenced was liver tumor tissue from sampling region 3. Subset reported: tumor region T3, left-lateral pole. This CDR3 is CANSPLGQPRNTIYF. In DNA form, the CDR3 reads TGTGCCAACAGTCCACTGGGACAGCCGAGGAACACCATATATTTT.